The next 16 T cell receptor beta chains were all read from a single sample in a study of spatial heterogeneity in lung cancer. Time point noted: sample taken at primary tumor resection. TCRdb reanalysed the 5' RACE reads using MiXCR and keeps one entry per CDR3 protein. Among about 35,000 distinct CDR3 sequences listed, 3% to 3.5% were seen once. Sequencing used normal lung tissue next to the tumor, obtained at surgery. The receptors stem from a male donor with early-stage non-small cell lung cancer.

At least ten counts were recorded for this clonotype. The chain links TRBV6-2 or TRBV6-3 to TRBJ2-7; D remains unclear. The CDR3 is 13 amino acids. The germline gives CDR1 MNHEY, CDR2 SVGEGT. Trimming cost V 5 bases and J 2 bases, with 10 bases left between them. The CDR3 nucleotides read TGTGCCAGCAGTAATCTTTACGCCTACGAGCAGTACTTC. This translates into CASSNLYAYEQYF.

J is TRBJ2-6 and V is TRBV9; a weak D match, TRBD2 (5 bases). The V end was cut by 0 bases, the J end by 4 bases, with 14 bases between. Per germline, CDR1 SGDLS and CDR2 YYNGEE. The CDR3 is 17 amino acids. The CDR3 DNA reads as TGTGCCAGCAGCGTAGGGCAGTCGGGGTCCGGGGCCAACGTCCTGACTTTC. It specifies CASSVGQSGSGANVLTF. The full variable domain, completed using reference TRBV9 and TRBJ2-6, is DSGVTQTPKHLITATGQRVTLRCSPRSGDLSVYWYQQSLDQGLQFLIQYYNGEERAKGNILERFSAQQFPDLHSELNLSSLELGDSALYFCASSVGQSGSGANVLTFGAGSRLTVL.

The sample holds a few counts of this clonotype. The rearrangement links TRBV28 to TRBJ1-2; D is perhaps TRBD1 (6 bases). CDR3 size: 13 residues. Trimming took 6 bases from V and 3 from J, leaving 11 bases between them. CDR1 and CDR2 from the germline V gene are MDHEN and SYDVKM. The CDR3 DNA sequence: TGTGCCAGCAGCCTTCAGGGGTACTATGGCTACACCTTC. This encodes CASSLQGYYGYTF.

This clonotype was detected only a few times. The gene calls are TRBV4-1 and TRBJ2-7; 7 bases map to TRBD1. From germline, CDR1 is MGHRA and CDR2 YSYEKL. V was clipped by 1 base and J by 2 bases; unmatched bases: 5. This CDR3 comprises 15 residues. This CDR3 is CASSQATGNPYEQYF. DNA for the CDR3: TGCGCCAGCAGCCAAGCGACAGGGAACCCCTACGAGCAGTACTTC.

In this sample, this clonotype turned up many times. V and J are TRBV5-1 and TRBJ1-5; D call uncertain. Trimming left V 4 bases short and J 6 bases short, with 11 bases between. CDR1 is SGHRS and CDR2 is YFSETQ in the germline V gene. The CDR3 has 13 amino acids. CDR3 bases: TGCGCCAGCAGCCCCGATATAGGTCAGCCCCAGCATTTT. It encodes CASSPDIGQPQHF. The full variable domain, its missing parts supplied by reference TRBV5-1 and TRBJ1-5, is KAGVTQTPRYLIKTRGQQVTLSCSPISGHRSVSWYQQTPGQGLQFLFEYFSETQRNKGNFPGRFSGRQFSNSRSEMNVSTLELGDSALYLCASSPDIGQPQHFGDGTRLSIL.

This clonotype was found many times. The chain links TRBV30 to TRBJ2-2; D uncertain. Trimming took 3 bases from V and 5 from J, leaving 13 bases between them. Germline CDR1 GTSNPN, CDR2 SVGIG (reference sequence). The CDR3 covers 14 residues. The CDR3 DNA is TGTGCCTGGAGCCCGGAGTGGATAACCGGGGAGCTGTTTTTT. Amino acids: CAWSPEWITGELFF.

There are many counts of this clonotype. The chain carries TRBV2 and TRBJ1-5; D is possibly TRBD1 (6 bases). The CDR3 extends over 15 amino acids. Germline values: CDR1 SNHLY, CDR2 FYNNEI. Trimming took 6 bases from V and 0 from J, leaving 12 bases between them. The CDR3 is CASSLGQYSNQPQHF. The CDR3, as DNA: TGTGCCAGCAGCCTGGGACAATATAGCAATCAGCCCCAGCATTTT.

The sample holds many counts of this clonotype. The chain uses TRBV4-3 and TRBJ2-3; TRBD2 aligns across 10 bases. Germline V gives CDR1 LGHNA, CDR2 YSLEER. V shed 1 base and J 3 bases; nucleotides not matched to a gene: 4. This CDR3 spans 16 amino acids. The CDR3 loop reads CASSQARTSGTDTQYF. For the CDR3, the DNA is TGCGCCAGCAGCCAAGCCCGGACTAGCGGAACAGATACGCAGTATTTT.

Ten or more counts support this clonotype. The chain combines TRBV28 with TRBJ2-3, with unresolved D. This CDR3 has 13 amino acids. V lost 6 bases and J lost 7, with 14 bases in between. The germline V gene has CDR1 MDHEN and CDR2 SYDVKM. The CDR3 sequence: CASREASTYTQYF. Written as DNA, the CDR3 is TGTGCCAGCAGGGAAGCGTCGACGTATACGCAGTATTTT.

The sample holds many counts of this clonotype. This chain joins TRBV20-1 and TRBJ2-5; D unclear. The germline V gene has CDR1 DFQATT and CDR2 SNEGSKA (reference sequence). V shed 4 bases and J shed 6 bases, with 9 bases lying between them. This CDR3 region has 11 residues. The CDR3 sequence is CSATDVQTQYF. In DNA, the CDR3 is TGCAGTGCTACGGACGTGCAGACCCAGTACTTC.

This clonotype has at least ten counts. The gene calls are TRBV20-1 and TRBJ1-5; D is unclear. The germline V gene has CDR1 DFQATT and CDR2 SNEGSKA (reference sequence). V shed 3 bases and J shed 4 bases, with 7 bases lying between them. This CDR3 has 12 amino acids. CDR3 protein: CSASETNQPQHF. CDR3 nucleotides: TGCAGTGCTAGTGAGACTAATCAGCCCCAGCATTTT.

This clonotype has a count of ten or more. Here the CDR3 reads CASSAIQGRGGYTF. The CDR3 region has the DNA TGTGCCAGCAGCGCGATACAGGGAAGGGGCGGCTACACCTTC. The gene calls are TRBV7-2 and TRBJ1-2, with TRBD1 as a possible D gene (6 bases). V lost 5 bases to trimming and J lost 8 bases, with 18 bases between them. The CDR3 is 14 amino acids. CDR1 and CDR2 from the germline V gene are SGHTA and FQGNSA.

This clonotype came up many times. The chain combines TRBV27 with TRBJ2-3; D is undetermined. The germline gives CDR1 MNHEY, CDR2 SMNVEV (reference sequence). CDR3 size: 12 residues. The ends were cut back, 4 bases at V and 6 bases at J, with 8 bases in the middle. CDR3 coding DNA: TGTGCCAGCAGTTCTTTTCGCGATACGCAGTATTTT. Amino acids: CASSSFRDTQYF.

This clonotype was observed many times. This chain links TRBV9 with TRBJ2-1, with unresolved D. This CDR3 region has 14 residues. Germline CDR1 reads SGDLS; CDR2 reads YYNGEE. V lost 0 bases and J 7 bases, leaving 11 bases between the germline ends. The DNA for the CDR3 is TGTGCCAGCAGCGTAGCTTCTAGTCGTAATGAGCAGTTCTTC. Translated, it gives CASSVASSRNEQFF.

This clonotype was counted at least ten times. This chain links TRBV20-1 with TRBJ1-5, with unresolved D. This CDR3 has 13 residues. Trimming took off 0 bases at V and 8 bases at J, with 11 bases between the two ends. CDR1 and CDR2 (germline): DFQATT, SNEGSKA (reference sequence). Here the CDR3 DNA reads TGCAGTGCTAGAGATCCCGGGGTCGAGCCCCAGCATTTT. This encodes CSARDPGVEPQHF.

In its sample, this clonotype was seen many times. The chain employs TRBV7-2 and TRBJ1-2; no reliable D call. The CDR3 covers 13 residues. V dropped 1 base and J dropped 8 bases, with 11 bases sitting between them. Germline V gene sequence: CDR1 SGHTA, CDR2 FQGNSA. The CDR3 protein is CASSLVGEGGYTF. The CDR3 nucleotides read TGTGCCAGCAGCTTAGTAGGAGAAGGGGGCTACACCTTC. Looking up the rest from reference TRBV7-2 and TRBJ1-2 gives the full variable domain: GAGVSQSPSNKVTEKGKDVELRCDPISGHTALYWYRQSLGQGLEFLIYFQGNSAPDKSGLPSDRFSAERTGGSVSTLTIQRTQQEDSAVYLCASSLVGEGGYTFGSGTRLTVV.